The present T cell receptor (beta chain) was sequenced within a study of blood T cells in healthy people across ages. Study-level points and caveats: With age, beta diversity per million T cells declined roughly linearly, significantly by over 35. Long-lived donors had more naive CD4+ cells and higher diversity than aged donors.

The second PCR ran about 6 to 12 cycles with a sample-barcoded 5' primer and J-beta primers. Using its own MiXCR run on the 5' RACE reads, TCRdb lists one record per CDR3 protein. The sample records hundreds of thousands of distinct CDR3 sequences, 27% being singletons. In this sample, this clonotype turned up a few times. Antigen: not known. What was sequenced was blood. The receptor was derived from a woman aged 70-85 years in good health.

The CDR3 DNA is TGTGCCAGCAGCCCGGCGGGTGGCGGCTACGAGCAGTACTTC. Residues: CASSPAGGGYEQYF. J is TRBJ2-7 and V is TRBV14; D might be TRBD2 (5 bases). Trimming shortened V by 4 bases and J by 3 bases, and 13 bases separated the two germline ends. Germline V gene data show CDR1 as SGHDN and CDR2 as FVKESK. The CDR3 is 14 amino acids. Full variable domain (rest looked up from reference TRBV14 and TRBJ2-7): EAGVTQFPSHSVIEKGQTVTLRCDPISGHDNLYWYRRVMGKEIKFLLHFVKESKQDESGMPNNRFLAERTGGTYSTLKVQPAELEDSGVYFCASSPAGGGYEQYFGPGTRLTVT.